This TCR beta chain was found in a study of cytomegalovirus exposure and HLA in healthy donors. Study-level information: Earlier work reported some 110 million unique TCR beta sequences from approximately 180 million T cells.

CDR1 and CDR2 from the germline V gene are GTSNPN and SVGIG (reference sequence). The V and J ends lost 5 bases and 7 bases respectively, with 19 bases between them. This CDR3 spans 14 amino acids. The PCR was carried out with 60 Vbeta primers and 13 Jbeta primers. Using immunoSEQ multiplex PCR, the repertoire was profiled, and TCRdb retains in-frame clones only, with some absent. The table lists some 170,000 clones, 80% of them singletons. This sequence originates from a man aged 18 to 29 in good health and CMV-seropositive. Sequencing was carried out using PBMCs. V gene TRBV30 combines with J gene TRBJ2-3; possibly TRBD1 for D (6 bases). CDR3 amino acids: CAWQGSGRRNTQYF. The CDR3, as DNA: TGTGCCTGGCAGGGGAGCGGCCGTAGGAATACGCAGTATTTT.